The sequence of this T cell receptor (beta chain) was determined in a study of cytomegalovirus exposure and HLA in healthy donors. At the level of the study: Unique TCR beta sequences numbering approximately 100 million came from 150 million to 200 million T cells in an earlier analysis.

PCR amplification relied on 60 Vbeta primers (plus 13 Jbeta primers). Only in-frame clones appear in the TCRdb table, and some are missing; sequencing was by immunoSEQ multiplex PCR. The table lists about 130,000 clones, around 78% of them singletons. Germline V CDR1 and CDR2: SEHNR, FQNEAQ (reference sequence). J was trimmed by 3 bases and V by 8 bases; bases with no gene match: 8. The CDR3 has 15 amino acids. On this clone: No antigen is known for it.

Study-wide results and caveats: The productive fraction for most TCR beta V segments was about 87% or about 30% in an earlier analysis.

The sequencing input was PBMCs. The clonotype originates from a woman between 18 and 30 years old in good health and CMV-seronegative. This chain uses TRBV7-9 with TRBJ2-5; 11 bases match TRBD2. DNA for the CDR3: TGTGCCAGCGACCTAGCGGGAGGAGCCAAAGAGACCCAGTACTTC. It is translated as CASDLAGGAKETQYF.